The next 14 T cell receptor beta chains were all read from a single sample in a study of early T cells in non-severe SARS-CoV-2 infection. In TCRdb, the 5' RACE reads were re-called with MiXCR into one record per CDR3 protein. Of 52,000 or so distinct CDR3 sequences in the sample, about 6.4% are singletons; the top ten hold about 5.9%. Specimen: whole blood, collected at baseline. These receptors all come from an adult who was a healthcare worker with PCR-confirmed SARS-CoV-2 infection or an uninfected control (not recorded which).

This clonotype appeared a few times. Sequence at one end of the junction differs from germline and may be a read error. The chain combines TRBV5-4 with TRBJ1-1, with TRBD1 matching over 7 bases. Germline V gives CDR1 SGHNT, CDR2 YYREEE (reference sequence). The CDR3 has 17 amino acids. The CDR3 spells CASSFPGTEEMNTDAFF. DNA for the CDR3: TGTGCCAGCAGCTTTCCCGGGACAGAAGAAATGAACACTGATGCTTTCTTT. Full variable domain (rest looked up from reference TRBV5-4 and TRBJ1-1): ETGVTQSPTHLIKTRGQQVTLRCSSQSGHNTVSWYQQALGQGPQFIFQYYREEENGRGNFPPRFSGLQFPNYSSELNVNALELDDSALYLCASSFPGTEEMNTDAFFGQGTRLTVV.

V and J are TRBV14 and TRBJ2-1; TRBD2 might be the D (5 bases). CDR3 size: 14 residues. Per germline, CDR1 SGHDN and CDR2 FVKESK. V shed 3 bases and J shed 9 bases, with 15 bases lying between them. The CDR3 coding sequence is TGTGCCAGCAGCCAGAGAGAGGACTTCCCTGAGCAGTTCTTC. Translating gives CASSQREDFPEQFF.

This chain connects TRBV12-3 or TRBV12-4 to TRBJ2-2; D call uncertain. The ends were cut back, 5 bases at V and 6 bases at J, with 13 bases in the middle. This CDR3 is built from 14 residues. The CDR3 protein is CASSPLRVAGELFF. In nucleotides, the CDR3 is TGTGCCAGCAGTCCCCTCCGGGTTGCCGGGGAGCTGTTTTTT.

This clonotype was seen repeatedly, ten times or more. The chain joins TRBV12-2 to TRBJ1-5; TRBD1, as called in the table, went unchecked against the DNA. TRBV12-2 is reported as a pseudogene. The CDR3 has 14 amino acids. The CDR3 DNA sequence: TGTGCAAGTCGCTTAGATGGGGCAACTCAGCCCCAGCATTTT. Translated: CASRLDGATQPQHF.

The rearrangement uses TRBV28 and TRBJ2-7; no reliable D call. Germline V gene sequence: CDR1 MDHEN, CDR2 SYDVKM. The CDR3 runs 16 residues. V was shortened by 5 bases and J by 2 bases, with 19 bases between the two germline ends. In nucleotides, the CDR3 is TGTGCCAGCAGTCTGACTCTACACCAGAGCACCTACGAGCAGTACTTC. Its translation: CASSLTLHQSTYEQYF.

This clonotype showed up many times. The chain couples TRBV18 to TRBJ2-7; 10 bases agree with TRBD1. J lost 2 bases, V lost 6 bases, and 4 bases had no gene match. Germline loops: CDR1 KGHSH, CDR2 LQKENI. The CDR3 spans 14 residues. The CDR3 sequence is CASSPGQGAYEQYF. Written as DNA, the CDR3 is TGTGCCAGCTCTCCCGGACAGGGGGCCTACGAGCAGTACTTC.

This clonotype was detected ten times or more. This chain uses TRBV7-9 with TRBJ2-4; D perhaps matches TRBD1 (6 bases). V was cut by 4 bases and J by 0 bases, with 28 bases left in between. Per germline, CDR1 SEHNR and CDR2 FQNEAQ (reference sequence). The CDR3 consists of 21 residues. The CDR3 DNA is TGTGCCAGCAGCTCACCCCGATCGCGCAGGGGTGGGGATCTAGCCAAAAACATTCAGTACTTC. Its translation is CASSSPRSRRGGDLAKNIQYF.

There are many counts of this clonotype. This chain links TRBV18 with TRBJ2-5, with unresolved D. Germline assignment: CDR1 KGHSH and CDR2 LQKENI. This CDR3 is built from 14 residues. The V and J ends lost 6 bases and 3 bases respectively, with 14 bases between them. The CDR3 is CASSVYLGEETQYF. CDR3 sequence (DNA): TGTGCCAGCTCCGTTTACTTGGGTGAAGAGACCCAGTACTTC.

This clonotype showed up just a few times. V usage is TRBV20-1 and J usage is TRBJ2-5, with D maybe TRBD1 (5 bases). CDR1 DFQATT and CDR2 SNEGSKA come from the germline V gene (reference sequence). CDR3 size: 12 residues. V shed 0 bases and J shed 4 bases, with 6 bases lying between them. The CDR3 protein is CSAREGPETQYF. The CDR3 DNA is TGCAGTGCTAGAGAGGGGCCAGAGACCCAGTACTTC.

In this sample, this clonotype turned up many times. V usage is TRBV11-2 and J usage is TRBJ2-5, with D unresolved. Germline CDR1 reads SGHAT; CDR2 reads FQNNGV. V was pared by 0 bases and J by 7 bases, with 12 bases between. The CDR3 totals 14 residues. The CDR3 bases are TGTGCCAGCAGCTTAGAGTCTGGGTGGGGGACCCAGTACTTC. Protein: CASSLESGWGTQYF.

This chain connects TRBV24-1 to TRBJ2-2; TRBD1 aligns across 7 bases. Germline-derived CDR1 and CDR2 are KGHDR and SFDVKD. The CDR3 loop spans 18 amino acids. V lost 8 bases to trimming and J lost 2 bases; unmatched junction nucleotides: 16. CDR3 residues: CATMVGAGTVGNTGELFF. CDR3 DNA sequence: TGTGCCACCATGGTGGGGGCTGGGACAGTGGGAAACACCGGGGAGCTGTTTTTT.

This clonotype was recorded at least ten times. The chain links TRBV30 to TRBJ2-7; 8 bases fit TRBD1. The length of the CDR3 is 17 residues. Per germline, CDR1 GTSNPN and CDR2 SVGIG (reference sequence). Unmatched junction bases numbered 14, after V lost 4 bases and J lost 0 bases. DNA of the CDR3: TGTGCCTGGAAAGGAGAATCTGGGACAGGCCGCTCCTACGAGCAGTACTTC. It translates to CAWKGESGTGRSYEQYF.

This clonotype appeared a few times. The chain carries TRBV30 and TRBJ2-3; no clear D gene. CDR1 and CDR2 (germline): GTSNPN, SVGIG (reference sequence). The length of the CDR3 is 15 residues. The V end was cut by 0 bases, the J end by 0 bases, with 10 bases between. The CDR3 loop reads CAWSVPPRSTDTQYF. DNA for the CDR3: TGTGCCTGGAGTGTACCCCCAAGGAGCACAGATACGCAGTATTTT.

This clonotype has a count of ten or more. The chain employs TRBV7-9 and TRBJ2-1, with 8 bases that match TRBD2. The V gene's germline CDR1 is SEHNR and CDR2 FQNEAQ (reference sequence). The V segment lost 7 bases and the J segment 3 bases; nucleotides outside the gene matches: 8. This CDR3 region has 15 residues. The chain's CDR3 is CASTPTGGVYNEQFF. CDR3 in DNA: TGTGCCAGCACCCCGACGGGGGGGGTCTACAATGAGCAGTTCTTC.